These 13 T cell receptor beta chains originate from one sample sequenced in a study of CD8+ T cells in alopecia areata. Once RNA had been extracted, it was reverse transcribed into cDNA to act as the sequencing template. The table came from immunoSEQ multiplex PCR; TCRdb's copy has only in-frame clones and leaves some out. The sample lists under 250,000 clones, about three fifths seen once, with approximately 0.5% in the top ten. The starting material was CD4+ T cells sorted from blood, obtained at week 0. These receptors all stem from a human donor with alopecia areata.

This clone was observed a few times. V and J are TRBV5-6 and TRBJ2-7, with unresolved D. Germline loops: CDR1 SGHDT, CDR2 YYEEEE. V was shortened by 0 bases and J by 3 bases, with 7 bases between the two germline ends. The CDR3 is 13 residues long. CDR3 region: CASSLAAVYEQYF. The CDR3 region has the DNA TGTGCCAGCAGCTTGGCTGCAGTCTACGAGCAGTACTTC.

The V and J genes are TRBV30 and TRBJ2-1; a weak D match, TRBD2 (5 bases). Germline V lookup: CDR1 GTSNPN, CDR2 SVGIG (reference sequence). V lost 2 bases, J lost 3 bases, and 8 bases lay in between. CDR3 length: 13 amino acids. The CDR3 nucleotides are TGTGCCTGGAGTCCCGGGGACTACAATGAGCAGTTCTTC. It encodes CAWSPGDYNEQFF.

The CDR3 DNA is TGTGCCAGTCGCCCGGGACAGCGCTATGGCTACACCTTC. Translation gives CASRPGQRYGYTF. V gene TRBV30 combines with J gene TRBJ1-2; 7 positions match TRBD1. This CDR3 has 13 amino acids. Trimming at V came to 8 bases and at J to 4 bases, leaving 10 bases not matched to a gene. The germline V gene encodes CDR1 GTSNPN and CDR2 SVGIG (reference sequence).

The chain employs TRBV18 and TRBJ2-2; D gene unclear. The CDR3 is 15 amino acids. Deletions cut 0 bases from V and 0 bases from J, with 5 bases between. From germline, CDR1 is KGHSH and CDR2 LQKENI. The CDR3, as DNA: TGTGCCAGCTCACCACCAAGTGCGAACACCGGGGAGCTGTTTTTT. Its translation: CASSPPSANTGELFF.

This chain connects TRBV5-1 to TRBJ2-7; TRBD2 might be the D (6 bases). V lost 0 bases and J 6 bases, leaving 10 bases between the germline ends. CDR1 is SGHRS, CDR2 YFSETQ, per germline. This CDR3 has 13 residues. Here the CDR3 reads CASSLGSAGEQYF. The DNA of the CDR3 is TGCGCCAGCAGCTTGGGATCAGCGGGCGAGCAGTACTTC.

The chain recombines TRBV5-4 with TRBJ1-1, with unresolved D. The CDR3 contains 14 residues. The V and J ends lost 3 bases and 0 bases respectively, with 9 bases between them. Looked up from germline, CDR1 is SGHNT and CDR2 is YYREEE (reference sequence). CDR3 DNA sequence: TGTGCCAGCAGCTCGCTACCCATGAACACTGAAGCTTTCTTT. Translated: CASSSLPMNTEAFF.

The chain has TRBV9 and TRBJ2-7, with TRBD1 matching over 10 bases. The germline V gene encodes CDR1 SGDLS and CDR2 YYNGEE. The CDR3 totals 14 residues. Trimming removed 2 bases from V and 3 bases from J; junction bases left unmatched: 2. The CDR3 spells CASSVGQGVYEQYF. CDR3 DNA sequence: TGTGCCAGCAGCGTCGGACAGGGGGTCTACGAGCAGTACTTC. Full variable domain (outside the CDR3, taken from reference TRBV9 and TRBJ2-7): DSGVTQTPKHLITATGQRVTLRCSPRSGDLSVYWYQQSLDQGLQFLIQYYNGEERAKGNILERFSAQQFPDLHSELNLSSLELGDSALYFCASSVGQGVYEQYFGPGTRLTVT.

This rearrangement joins TRBV2 to TRBJ2-7; 9 positions match TRBD2. The CDR3 covers 14 residues. V lost 6 bases and J lost 3; bases outside the gene matches: 6. Germline loops: CDR1 SNHLY, CDR2 FYNNEI. The CDR3 protein is CASRLAGTVYEQYF. In nucleotides, the CDR3 is TGTGCCAGCAGGCTAGCGGGAACTGTCTACGAGCAGTACTTC.

This clone has a handful of counts. Other DNA sequences of this sample code for an identical CDR3. The chain employs TRBV7-2 and TRBJ2-7; D call uncertain. The CDR3 loop spans 13 amino acids. V lost 1 base and J lost 7, with 11 bases in between. Germline V gives CDR1 SGHTA, CDR2 FQGNSA. In nucleotides, the CDR3 is TGTGCCAGCAGCTTAGGGAGTCAAAGGGAGCAGTACTTC. This gives the protein CASSLGSQREQYF.

The chain combines TRBV6-1 with TRBJ2-5; 8 nucleotides align to TRBD2. CDR3 size: 14 residues. Germline assignment: CDR1 MNHNS and CDR2 SASEGT. Germline trimming cut 6 bases from V and 6 bases from J; bases unmatched to any gene: 9. The CDR3 loop is CASSNTGGAQTQYF. The DNA for the CDR3 is TGTGCCAGCAGCAACACGGGAGGGGCGCAGACCCAGTACTTC.

The chain uses TRBV6-5 and TRBJ1-1; tentatively, D is TRBD1 (5 bases). This CDR3 comprises 11 residues. Germline CDR1 and CDR2: MNHEY and SVGAGI. V was trimmed by 1 base and J by 11 bases, leaving 8 bases between them. The CDR3 region is CASSYLGDAFF. In nucleotides, the CDR3 is TGTGCCAGCAGTTACTTAGGGGACGCTTTCTTT.

This clone appeared a few times. The chain recombines TRBV4-1 with TRBJ2-7; 9 positions match TRBD2. This CDR3 is 16 amino acids long. Germline loops: CDR1 MGHRA, CDR2 YSYEKL. After removal of 3 bases from V and 0 bases from J, the junction contained 6 bases not matched to a gene. The CDR3 spells CASSHPTSGGSYEQYF. The CDR3 DNA reads as TGCGCCAGCAGCCACCCGACTAGCGGAGGCTCCTACGAGCAGTACTTC.

This chain uses TRBV27 with TRBJ2-7; D possibly corresponds to TRBD2 (5 bases). Per germline, CDR1 MNHEY and CDR2 SMNVEV (reference sequence). The CDR3 length is 14 residues. V was pared by 4 bases and J by 3 bases, with 13 bases between. The CDR3 sequence: CASSYKADYYEQYF. CDR3 coding DNA: TGTGCCAGCAGTTACAAAGCGGATTACTACGAGCAGTACTTC.